One T cell receptor (beta chain) is described in this entry. Trimming cost V 4 bases and J 5 bases, with 13 bases left between them. Germline V gene lookup returns CDR1 SGDLS and CDR2 YYNGEE. The CDR3 contains 14 residues. The sort gate was single viable CD3+CD4+CD8-CD45RO+ cells for memory CD4+ T cells. This record comes from a study of memory CD4+ T cells and cytomegalovirus serostatus. TCRdb's copy holds only in-frame clones and misses some; the assay was immunoSEQ multiplex PCR. The sample consists of over 40,000 clones, approximately 81% of them appearing once. The TCR originated in an adult in good health and CMV-seropositive. This chain joins TRBV9 and TRBJ2-1; D is ambiguous. Sequences were obtained from memory CD4+ T cells from blood. Here the CDR3 DNA reads TGTGCCAGCAGCCCTACGATCAACCACAATGAGCAGTTCTTC. Translated: CASSPTINHNEQFF.